These 5 T cell receptor beta chains originate from one sample sequenced in a study of OX40 agonist ivuxolimab in advanced cancers. The protocol used for the library was the immunoSEQ multiplex PCR assay. This immuneACCESS table, as held by TCRdb, lists in-frame sequences with V and J called but not all clones. Of the missing ones, under half trace to an unresolved V gene in checked studies; the others have no known cause. In this sample the table shows about 54,000 clones, roughly 81% of which occur a single time. 0.95% to 1.5% of the sample lies in the top ten. The starting material was CD4+ or CD8+ T cells sorted from blood, obtained in a trial of the OX40 agonist ivuxolimab. The receptor source for this set is an adult with an advanced solid tumor such as melanoma, head and neck, liver or kidney cancer.

V gene TRBV6-6 combines with J gene TRBJ1-5; tentatively, D is TRBD1 (6 bases). Trimming shortened V by 8 bases and J by 2 bases, and 13 bases separated the two germline ends. Looked up from germline, CDR1 is MNHNY and CDR2 is SVGAGI (reference sequence). The CDR3 is 14 residues long. The CDR3 coding sequence is TGTGCCAGCGGCGGGGGGGCAGGCAATCAGCCCCAGCATTTT. Translated: CASGGGAGNQPQHF.

This clone was picked up one time. This chain connects TRBV9 to TRBJ2-7, with 7 bases that match TRBD1. CDR3 length: 16 residues. In germline, CDR1 is SGDLS, CDR2 YYNGEE. V shed 5 bases and J 0 bases; nucleotides not matched to a gene: 11. The chain's CDR3 is CASSRTSGQSSYEQYF. CDR3 nucleotide sequence: TGTGCCAGCAGTAGAACCTCGGGACAGAGCTCCTACGAGCAGTACTTC. Full variable domain (remainder filled in from reference TRBV9 and TRBJ2-7): DSGVTQTPKHLITATGQRVTLRCSPRSGDLSVYWYQQSLDQGLQFLIQYYNGEERAKGNILERFSAQQFPDLHSELNLSSLELGDSALYFCASSRTSGQSSYEQYFGPGTRLTVT.

This clone was picked up a small number of times. The chain recombines TRBV30 with TRBJ1-1; maybe TRBD1 (6 bases). Germline CDR1 GTSNPN, CDR2 SVGIG (reference sequence). The CDR3 consists of 13 residues. Trimming left V 4 bases short and J 3 bases short, with 12 bases between. The CDR3, as DNA: TGTGCCTGGACCAGGGGAGGGGACACTGAAGCTTTCTTT. It specifies CAWTRGGDTEAFF. The full variable domain, its missing parts supplied by reference TRBV30 and TRBJ1-1, is SQTIHQWPATLVQPVGSPLSLECTVEGTSNPNLYWYRQAAGRGLQLLFYSVGIGQISSEVPQNLSASRPQDRQFILSSKKLLLSDSGFYLCAWTRGGDTEAFFGQGTRLTVV.

The genes are TRBV19 and TRBJ1-1; no firm D call. V was clipped by 7 bases and J by 1 base, with 13 bases between them. The germline V gene has CDR1 LNHDA and CDR2 SQIVND (reference sequence). This CDR3 is 14 amino acids long. CDR3 in amino acids: CASIGGISNTEAFF. The CDR3 nucleotides are TGTGCCAGTATAGGAGGGATCTCGAACACTGAAGCTTTCTTT.

The chain joins TRBV7-8 to TRBJ2-5, with 11 bases that match TRBD2. This CDR3 is built from 15 residues. The J segment lost 5 bases and the V segment lost 4 bases, leaving 6 bases of the junction unmatched. Per the germline V gene, CDR1 is SGHVS and CDR2 is FQNEAQ. The CDR3 is CASSYRLAGMETQYF. For the CDR3, the DNA is TGTGCCAGCAGCTATAGACTAGCGGGAATGGAGACCCAGTACTTC.